This entry is about one T cell receptor (beta chain). Its antigen remains unidentified. These data belong to a study of OX40 agonist ivuxolimab in advanced cancers. Study details: Patients received the agonistic anti-OX40 (CD134) antibody ivuxolimab. Treatment received earlier with anti-PD-1, anti-PD-L1 or anti-CTLA-4 agents was allowed, and under 50% had some.

General observations from the study: Low normalized T-cell clonal expansion was also seen in some nonresponders. Clonal expansion was seen in CD4+ and CD8+ blood T cells by week 6 at 0.1 to 3.0 mg/kg.

Some clones are missing from TCRdb's copy, which holds only in-frame ones; the method was immunoSEQ multiplex PCR. This table holds 55,000 to 65,000 clones, approximately 91% found once. V shed 6 bases, J shed 11 bases, and the junction held 14 bases outside the gene matches. The CDR3 has 14 amino acids. Germline V gene sequence: CDR1 ENHRY, CDR2 SYGVKD. The material sequenced was CD4+ or CD8+ T cells sorted from blood, taken in a trial of the OX40 agonist ivuxolimab. The chain couples TRBV10-3 to TRBJ1-1, with 8 bases identical to TRBD1. This sequence was found in an adult with an advanced solid tumor such as melanoma, head and neck, liver or kidney cancer. CDR3 protein: CAIRGGQGVLDAFF. CDR3 DNA sequence: TGTGCCATCAGAGGAGGACAGGGCGTTTTAGACGCTTTCTTT.